The 21 T cell receptor beta chains given below trace back to one sample, sequenced in a study of response to subunit inactivated influenza vaccine. TCRdb itself ran the RT-PCR reads through MiXCR, one entry per CDR3 protein. The sample lists roughly 620,000 distinct CDR3 sequences; around 11% were seen once. Another study also made use of these data, one on T cells expressing NK-cell markers. That publication notes: Generation of TCR beta cDNA was performed by 5'RACE template switching incorporating UMIs.

Sequencing used PBMCs from blood, obtained on the day of vaccination. These receptors originate from a man aged 45-65 years who received an inactivated influenza vaccine.

The chain carries TRBV20-1 and TRBJ2-3; 12 nucleotides agree with TRBD2. Germline V gene lookup returns CDR1 DFQATT and CDR2 SNEGSKA (reference sequence). The CDR3 consists of 16 residues. Trimming took 0 bases from V and 7 from J; bases not matched to a gene: 8. This chain's CDR3 is CSARDPTSGRSNTQYF. As DNA, the CDR3 is TGCAGTGCTAGAGATCCGACTAGCGGGAGATCGAATACGCAGTATTTT.

This clonotype showed up many times. The chain links TRBV6-1 to TRBJ2-7; D unresolved. Trimming cost V 5 bases and J 0 bases, with 8 bases left between them. Germline V gene sequence: CDR1 MNHNS, CDR2 SASEGT. The CDR3 spans 13 residues. As DNA, the CDR3 is TGTGCCAGCAGTACGCCCCGCTCCTACGAGCAGTACTTC. Protein product: CASSTPRSYEQYF.

The chain is built from TRBV20-1 and TRBJ2-7, with D perhaps being TRBD1 or TRBD2 (5 bases each). V lost 4 bases to trimming and J lost 2 bases, with 9 bases between them. CDR1 and CDR2 (germline): DFQATT, SNEGSKA (reference sequence). CDR3 size: 12 residues. CDR3 amino acids: CSANGAAYEQYF. The CDR3 coding sequence is TGCAGTGCTAACGGGGCAGCCTACGAGCAGTACTTC.

This clonotype was seen only a few times. This rearrangement joins TRBV29-1 to TRBJ2-3, with 8 bases lining up with TRBD1. Unmatched junction bases numbered 5, after V lost 5 bases and J lost 1 base. This CDR3 is built from 14 residues. The germline V gene encodes CDR1 SQVTM and CDR2 ANQGSEA. CDR3 in amino acids: CSVSPTGGTDTQYF. The CDR3 nucleotides are TGCAGCGTTTCCCCGACAGGGGGCACAGATACGCAGTATTTT.

The V call is TRBV4-2, the J call TRBJ1-2; D call uncertain. The CDR3 covers 16 residues. V was clipped by 1 base and J by 3 bases, with 15 bases between them. Germline CDR1 reads LGHNA; CDR2 reads YNFKEQ. CDR3 protein: CASSQVAGGPDYGYTF. DNA of the CDR3: TGTGCCAGCAGCCAAGTAGCGGGCGGACCGGACTATGGCTACACCTTC.

This clonotype showed up many times. The chain carries TRBV6-1 and TRBJ1-3; D gene uncertain. The CDR3 length is 14 residues. V was trimmed by 2 bases and J by 0 bases, leaving 5 bases between them. Germline lookup yields CDR1 MNHNS and CDR2 SASEGT. The CDR3 spells CASSEPISGNTIYF. The CDR3 coding sequence is TGTGCCAGCAGTGAACCTATCTCTGGAAACACCATATATTTT.

This clonotype was found a few times. The chain is built from TRBV29-1 and TRBJ2-7; TRBD1 matches at 12 bases. This CDR3 is 14 amino acids long. Germline values: CDR1 SQVTM, CDR2 ANQGSEA. The junction had 5 bases not matched to a gene; V was cut back by 4 bases and J by 4 bases. The CDR3 region has the DNA TGCAGCGTTGTAAAGGGACAGGGGGCTTACGAGCAGTACTTC. Its protein product is CSVVKGQGAYEQYF.

This clonotype turned up a few times. As DNA, the CDR3 is TGTGCCATCAGTGCATCGGGGGACTATGGCTACACCTTC. Protein: CAISASGDYGYTF. J is TRBJ1-2 and V is TRBV10-3; weak D call: TRBD1 (5 bases). Between the trimmed V and J ends, which lost 4 bases and 3 bases, there was a span of 9 bases. This CDR3 is built from 13 residues. CDR1 is ENHRY and CDR2 is SYGVKD in the germline V gene.

For this clonotype: One end of the junction varies from germline; a read error may be responsible. V is TRBV29-1 and J is TRBJ2-7; 7 bases align to TRBD1. Germline V lookup: CDR1 SQVTM, CDR2 ANQGSEA. The CDR3 spans 14 residues. The chain's CDR3 is CSVEGTVASYEQYF. The CDR3 DNA follows: TGCAGCGTAGAAGGGACAGTGGCTTCCTACGAGCAGTACTTC.

This clonotype was counted between two and nine times. The CDR3: CASSAPGQGYRTDTQYF. CDR3 sequence (DNA): TGTGCCAGCAGCGCACCTGGACAGGGTTATCGTACAGATACGCAGTATTTT. V gene TRBV7-9 combines with J gene TRBJ2-3, with 8 positions matching TRBD1. V shed 5 bases and J 3 bases; nucleotides not matched to a gene: 13. Per germline, CDR1 SEHNR and CDR2 FQNEAQ (reference sequence). The CDR3 is 17 amino acids.

The chain uses TRBV7-2 and TRBJ2-7; 11 nucleotides agree with TRBD1. CDR1 and CDR2 (germline): SGHTA, FQGNSA. The CDR3 has 15 residues. J lost 3 bases, V lost 6 bases, and 7 bases had no gene match. The CDR3 sequence is CASRGGQGEFYEQYF. CDR3 coding DNA: TGTGCCAGCAGGGGGGGACAGGGGGAGTTCTACGAGCAGTACTTC.

This clonotype turned up a few times. The chain recombines TRBV6-5 with TRBJ2-3, with TRBD2 matching over 9 bases. V dropped 2 bases and J dropped 8; count of bases not matched to a gene: 8. Per germline, CDR1 MNHEY and CDR2 SVGAGI. The CDR3 consists of 15 residues. The DNA of the CDR3 is TGTGCCAGCAGTTACGGCGGGGGGGCATTTGGTACGCAGTATTTT. As protein: CASSYGGGAFGTQYF.

Remarks on this clonotype: The junction shows a germline mismatch at one end, possibly a read error. The rearrangement links TRBV9 to TRBJ2-3, with D unclear. This CDR3 has 16 amino acids. Looked up from germline, CDR1 is SGDLS and CDR2 is YYNGEE. The CDR3 bases are TGTGCCAGCAGCCTTTCGGCGGTACCACCCACAGATACGCAGAATTTT. Residues: CASSLSAVPPTDTQNF.

This clonotype showed up many times. V gene TRBV28 combines with J gene TRBJ2-2; TRBD1 matches 8 bases. The trim removed 5 bases at V and 6 bases at J, leaving 11 bases unmatched. The CDR3 is 16 residues long. The germline V gene encodes CDR1 MDHEN and CDR2 SYDVKM. CDR3: CASSNSGGFGAGELFF. The CDR3 DNA follows: TGTGCCAGCAGTAATTCAGGGGGCTTTGGGGCCGGGGAGCTGTTTTTT. The full variable domain, its missing parts supplied by reference TRBV28 and TRBJ2-2, is DVKVTQSSRYLVKRTGEKVFLECVQDMDHENMFWYRQDPGLGLRLIYFSYDVKMKEKGDIPEGYSVSREKKERFSLILESASTNQTSMYLCASSNSGGFGAGELFFGEGSRLTVL.

With regard to this clonotype: One junction end does not reproduce the germline sequence, and a read error may be involved. The rearrangement joins TRBV5-1 to TRBJ2-2; D is uncertain. CDR3 size: 15 residues. Looked up from germline, CDR1 is SGHRS and CDR2 is YFSETQ. This chain's CDR3 is CASSLPFANTWELFF. The CDR3 DNA reads TGCGCCAGCAGCTTGCCGTTCGCGAACACCTGGGAGCTGTTTTTT.

V is TRBV6-2 or TRBV6-3 and J is TRBJ2-1, with D hard to call. This CDR3 has 10 residues. V was shortened by 8 bases and J by 7 bases, with 6 bases between the two germline ends. From germline, CDR1 is MNHEY and CDR2 SVGEGT. The CDR3 region is CASGTNEQFF. The CDR3 nucleotides read TGTGCCAGCGGCACGAATGAGCAGTTCTTC.

This clonotype was detected many times. This rearrangement joins TRBV20-1 to TRBJ2-5; D gene unclear. V was clipped by 2 bases and J by 3 bases, with 1 base between them. The CDR3 is made up of 10 amino acids. Per the germline V gene, CDR1 is DFQATT and CDR2 is SNEGSKA (reference sequence). For the CDR3, the DNA is TGCAGTGCTAGAAAAGAGACCCAGTACTTC. Encoded protein: CSARKETQYF.

The table lists this clonotype with a few counts. J is TRBJ2-7 and V is TRBV6-2 or TRBV6-3, with 7 bases fitting TRBD2. The germline V gene has CDR1 MNHEY and CDR2 SVGEGT. The CDR3 covers 13 residues. V lost 2 bases, J lost 6 bases, and 4 bases stayed unmatched. The CDR3 region is CASSYGSGGEQYF. Here the CDR3 DNA reads TGTGCCAGCAGTTACGGGTCGGGAGGCGAGCAGTACTTC.

The chain recombines TRBV20-1 with TRBJ2-2, with 11 nucleotides matching TRBD2. Germline V gives CDR1 DFQATT, CDR2 SNEGSKA (reference sequence). V lost 6 bases to trimming and J lost 5 bases; unmatched junction nucleotides: 8. This CDR3 region has 15 residues. This chain's CDR3 is CSAHSGRARTGELFF. The CDR3 bases are TGCAGTGCCCATAGCGGGAGGGCCCGAACCGGGGAGCTGTTTTTT.

This clonotype appeared a few times. The CDR3 DNA reads TGTGCCAGCAGTTACTCAATTACAGAGACATTCCAAGAGACCCAGTACTTC. Its protein product is CASSYSITETFQETQYF. The chain recombines TRBV6-2 or TRBV6-3 with TRBJ2-5, with D hard to call. V shed 0 bases and J shed 1 base, with 15 bases lying between them. Germline V gene lookup returns CDR1 MNHEY and CDR2 SVGEGT. The CDR3 is 17 amino acids.

This clonotype came up many times. This chain joins TRBV5-1 and TRBJ2-5; D perhaps matches TRBD1 (6 bases). This CDR3 spans 14 amino acids. CDR1 and CDR2 from the germline V gene are SGHRS and YFSETQ. Trimming removed 0 bases at V and 5 bases at J, with 11 bases between. In DNA, the CDR3 is TGCGCCAGCAGCTTGGACAGGGTACGGGAGACCCAGTACTTC. Its translation is CASSLDRVRETQYF.